One and the same sample provided the 17 T cell receptor beta chains below, sequenced in a study of blood T cell repertoires in COVID-19. TCRdb keeps only in-frame clones here, not all; method: immunoSEQ multiplex PCR. The sample contains 150,000 to 200,000 clones, roughly 77% of which appear only once. The material sequenced was peripheral blood. The receptors come from a woman aged 80 or older with COVID-19, enrolled during active disease.

The gene calls are TRBV7-2 and TRBJ2-3, with D possibly TRBD1 on 6 matching bases. CDR1 SGHTA and CDR2 FQGNSA come from the germline V gene. V was clipped by 5 bases and J by 2 bases, with 11 bases between them. The CDR3 contains 14 residues. This CDR3 reads CASSAGVFTDTQYF. CDR3 nucleotide sequence: TGTGCCAGCAGCGCAGGGGTATTCACAGATACGCAGTATTTT. The full variable domain, rest sourced from reference TRBV7-2 and TRBJ2-3, is GAGVSQSPSNKVTEKGKDVELRCDPISGHTALYWYRQSLGQGLEFLIYFQGNSAPDKSGLPSDRFSAERTGGSVSTLTIQRTQQEDSAVYLCASSAGVFTDTQYFGPGTRLTVL.

The rearrangement joins TRBV6-5 to TRBJ1-2, with a tentative D call TRBD1 (6 bases). Trimming removed 9 bases at V and 6 bases at J, with 14 bases between. There are 12 residues in the CDR3. CDR1 and CDR2 (germline): MNHEY, SVGAGI. The CDR3 protein is CASTRGSDGYTF. The CDR3 region has the DNA TGTGCCAGTACCAGGGGTAGTGATGGCTACACCTTC.

A remark on this clone: At the DNA level, this CDR3 is encoded by other sequences in the same sample as well. This sequence joins TRBV6-6 and TRBJ2-3; D is undetermined. Between the trimmed V and J ends, which lost 3 bases and 6 bases, there was a span of 4 bases. CDR1 MNHNY and CDR2 SVGAGI come from the germline V gene (reference sequence). The CDR3 spans 11 residues. CDR3 in amino acids: CASSYRDTQYF. CDR3 coding DNA: TGTGCCAGCAGTTATCGTGATACGCAGTATTTT.

The V gene is TRBV7-2, the J gene TRBJ2-3; 10 nucleotides agree with TRBD2. Germline CDR1 SGHTA, CDR2 FQGNSA. The CDR3 runs 15 residues. The V segment lost 5 bases and the J segment 5 bases; nucleotides outside the gene matches: 7. CDR3 in amino acids: CASSTLAGEIDTQYF. CDR3 coding DNA: TGTGCCAGCAGCACCCTAGCGGGAGAGATAGATACGCAGTATTTT.

The genes are TRBV7-8 and TRBJ2-2; 7 nucleotides line up with TRBD1. CDR3 size: 12 residues. The V gene end was trimmed by 5 bases and the J gene end by 11 bases; junction bases not matched to a gene: 5. Germline lookup yields CDR1 SGHVS and CDR2 FQNEAQ. CDR3 in DNA: TGTGCCAGCAGCCTTAGACAGGGCGAGCTGTTTTTT. Translating it yields CASSLRQGELFF. Filled out from reference TRBV7-8 and TRBJ2-2, the complete variable domain reads GAGVSQSPRYKVAKRGQDVALRCDPISGHVSLFWYQQALGQGPEFLTYFQNEAQLDKSGLPSDRFFAERPEGSVSTLKIQRTQQEDSAVYLCASSLRQGELFFGEGSRLTVL.

The genes are TRBV5-1 and TRBJ2-3; TRBD1 matches at 7 bases. CDR3 length: 15 residues. CDR1 and CDR2 (germline): SGHRS, YFSETQ. Trimming removed 3 bases from V and 1 base from J; junction bases left unmatched: 5. The DNA of the CDR3 is TGCGCCAGCAGCTCGGACAGGTCGGGCACAGATACGCAGTATTTT. Protein: CASSSDRSGTDTQYF.

The rearrangement uses TRBV18 and TRBJ2-1; possible D gene TRBD2, 6 bases. Trimming cost V 3 bases and J 6 bases, with 9 bases left between them. This CDR3 region has 13 residues. Per the germline V gene, CDR1 is KGHSH and CDR2 is LQKENI. The CDR3 loop is CASSPTSSNEQFF. DNA of the CDR3: TGTGCCAGCTCACCGACTAGTTCCAATGAGCAGTTCTTC.

The chain joins TRBV15 to TRBJ2-7; D remains unclear. Germline assignment: CDR1 LNHNV and CDR2 YYDKDF (reference sequence). The V and J ends lost 4 bases and 0 bases respectively, with 7 bases between them. The length of the CDR3 is 13 residues. The CDR3 bases are TGTGCCACCAGCACACCCAGCTCCTACGAGCAGTACTTC. This codes for CATSTPSSYEQYF.

This clone was seen a handful of times. The rearrangement uses TRBV5-1 and TRBJ2-7; 8 nucleotides match TRBD2. The CDR3 consists of 14 residues. V lost 2 bases, J lost 3 bases, and 4 bases stayed unmatched. The V gene's germline CDR1 is SGHRS and CDR2 YFSETQ. CDR3 loop: CASSFGLAGYEQYF. The DNA for the CDR3 is TGCGCCAGCAGCTTCGGCCTAGCGGGCTACGAGCAGTACTTC.

The V gene is TRBV5-5, the J gene TRBJ1-6; possible D gene TRBD1, 6 bases. Trimming pared 4 bases from V and 7 bases from J, leaving 15 bases between. The CDR3 totals 15 residues. Per germline, CDR1 SGHKS and CDR2 YYEKEE (reference sequence). CDR3 DNA: TGTGCCAGCAGCCCTAACGGACAGAAGAATTCACCCCTCCACTTT. Its protein product is CASSPNGQKNSPLHF.

This clone was seen only a few times. The chain links TRBV28 to TRBJ1-1, with a weak D call TRBD1 (6 bases). Germline V gives CDR1 MDHEN, CDR2 SYDVKM. V gave up 8 bases and J gave up 6 bases, with 16 bases separating them. The CDR3 length is 13 residues. The CDR3 DNA reads TGTGCCAGCGGCCAGACGGGGGGGCCTGAAGCTTTCTTT. Translation: CASGQTGGPEAFF.

This clone has a single count. V usage is TRBV19 and J usage is TRBJ2-4; D gene unclear. The CDR3 has 13 residues. V was shortened by 3 bases and J by 10 bases, with 13 bases between the two germline ends. The V gene's germline CDR1 is LNHDA and CDR2 SQIVND (reference sequence). CDR3 amino acids: CASSINMVTIQYF. The CDR3 coding sequence is TGTGCCAGTAGTATTAACATGGTTACAATTCAGTACTTC.

The V gene is TRBV2, the J gene TRBJ2-5, with 9 bases aligning to TRBD2. Germline V lookup: CDR1 SNHLY, CDR2 FYNNEI. Unmatched junction bases numbered 11, after V lost 7 bases and J lost 5 bases. The CDR3 runs to 15 residues. The CDR3 loop is CASTLRGGGAETQYF. CDR3 DNA sequence: TGTGCCAGCACCCTGAGAGGCGGGGGGGCTGAGACCCAGTACTTC.

The rearrangement links TRBV9 to TRBJ2-7, with D tentatively TRBD2 (6 bases). The CDR3 runs 15 residues. Between the trimmed V and J ends, which lost 0 bases and 3 bases, there was a span of 13 bases. Germline values: CDR1 SGDLS, CDR2 YYNGEE. This CDR3 is CASSVAGTGSYEQYF. The DNA of the CDR3 is TGTGCCAGCAGCGTAGCCGGGACTGGGAGCTACGAGCAGTACTTC.

The chain carries TRBV5-1 and TRBJ2-1, with TRBD2 matching 10 bases. This CDR3 is 15 amino acids long. With 3 bases clipped from V and 7 bases from J, the junction kept 7 bases outside the gene matches. CDR1 SGHRS and CDR2 YFSETQ come from the germline V gene. The CDR3 is CASSWGTSVVNEQFF. CDR3 DNA sequence: TGCGCCAGCAGCTGGGGGACTAGCGTGGTAAATGAGCAGTTCTTC.

This clone turned up a few times. The rearrangement links TRBV7-2 to TRBJ1-2; D perhaps matches TRBD1 (5 bases). Trimming removed 0 bases at V and 4 bases at J, with 12 bases between. Per germline, CDR1 SGHTA and CDR2 FQGNSA. This CDR3 comprises 15 residues. For the CDR3, the DNA is TGTGCCAGCAGCTTAGCAGGGGTTTTAGGCTATGGCTACACCTTC. Amino acid sequence: CASSLAGVLGYGYTF.

The chain joins TRBV20-1 to TRBJ1-3; no firm D call. The CDR3 length is 11 residues. The ends were cut back, 3 bases at V and 4 bases at J, with 4 bases in the middle. Per the germline V gene, CDR1 is DFQATT and CDR2 is SNEGSKA (reference sequence). The CDR3 bases are TGCAGTGCTAGCTCCGGAAACACCATATATTTT. This encodes CSASSGNTIYF.